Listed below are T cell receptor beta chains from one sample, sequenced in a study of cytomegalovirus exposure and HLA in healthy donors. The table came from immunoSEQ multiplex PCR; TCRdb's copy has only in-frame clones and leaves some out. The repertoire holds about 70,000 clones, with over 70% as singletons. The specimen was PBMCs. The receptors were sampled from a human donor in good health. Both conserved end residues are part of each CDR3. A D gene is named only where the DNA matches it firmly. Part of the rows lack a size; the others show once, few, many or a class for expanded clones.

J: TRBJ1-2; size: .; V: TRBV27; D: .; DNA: TGTGCCAGCAGTTTATCCCAGGGTCGCGATGGCTACACCTTC; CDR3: CASSLSQGRDGYTF
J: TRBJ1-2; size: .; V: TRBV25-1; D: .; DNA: TGTGCCAGCAGTGCCGCCCTAACCCTCAACTATGGCTACACCTTC; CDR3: CASSAALTLNYGYTF
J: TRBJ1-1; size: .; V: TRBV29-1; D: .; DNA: TGCAGCGTACACAGGGAGTTCATGAACACTGAAGCTTTCTTT; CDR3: CSVHREFMNTEAFF
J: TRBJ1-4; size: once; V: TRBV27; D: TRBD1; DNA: TGTGCCAGCAGTCCGTGGACAGGCCAGAATGAAAAACTGTTTTTT; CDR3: CASSPWTGQNEKLFF
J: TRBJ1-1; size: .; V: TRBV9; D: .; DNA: TGTGCCAGCAGCGTCGCGGCAGGGTACGGCACTGAAGCTTTCTTT; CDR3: CASSVAAGYGTEAFF
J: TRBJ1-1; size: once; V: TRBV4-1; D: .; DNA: TGCGCCAGCAGCCAAGAATTCGGAGTGAACACTGAAGCTTTCTTT; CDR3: CASSQEFGVNTEAFF
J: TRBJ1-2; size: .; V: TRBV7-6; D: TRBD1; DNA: TGTGCCAGCAGCCTACAGGGGGCGCGGGGCTACACCTTC; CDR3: CASSLQGARGYTF
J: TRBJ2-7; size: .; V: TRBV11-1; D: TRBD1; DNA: TGTGCCAGCAGCTTAGAACAGGGGTTTTCTTACGAGCAGTACTTC; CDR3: CASSLEQGFSYEQYF
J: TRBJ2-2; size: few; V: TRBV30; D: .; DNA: TGTGCCTGGACTTTAGGAGTCGGGGAGCTGTTTTTT; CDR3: CAWTLGVGELFF
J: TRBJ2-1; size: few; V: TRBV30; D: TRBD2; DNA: TGTGCCTGGGGCGGGAGGGCCAACAATGAGCAGTTCTTC; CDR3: CAWGGRANNEQFF
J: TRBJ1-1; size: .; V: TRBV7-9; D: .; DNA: TGTGCCAGCAGCCCCTCAGGTGAAGCTTTCTTT; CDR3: CASSPSGEAFF
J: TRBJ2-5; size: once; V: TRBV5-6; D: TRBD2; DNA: TGTGCCAGCAGCTGGACTAGCGGGCAAGAGACCCAGTACTTC; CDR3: CASSWTSGQETQYF
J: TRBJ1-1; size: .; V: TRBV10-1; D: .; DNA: TGCGCCAGCAGTGAAGGGAGACTCAACCCCGCTGAAGCTTTCTTT; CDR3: CASSEGRLNPAEAFF
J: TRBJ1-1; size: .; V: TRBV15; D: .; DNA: TGTGCCACCAGCAGGACAGGTGGGACTGAAGCTTTCTTT; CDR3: CATSRTGGTEAFF
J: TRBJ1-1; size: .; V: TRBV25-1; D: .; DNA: TGTGCCAGCAGTTGGGGCCCCAGGACTGAAGCTTTCTTT; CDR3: CASSWGPRTEAFF
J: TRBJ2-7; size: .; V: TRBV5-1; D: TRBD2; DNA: TGCGCCAGCAGCGGGACTAGCAGTTACGAGCAGTACTTC; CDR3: CASSGTSSYEQYF
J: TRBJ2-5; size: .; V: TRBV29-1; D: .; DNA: TGCAGCGCTTTCGGGAACCAAGAGACCCAGTACTTC; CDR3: CSAFGNQETQYF
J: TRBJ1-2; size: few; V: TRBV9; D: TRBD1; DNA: TGTGCCAGCAGCGTAGGGTACAGGGGCATCAATGGCTACACCTTC; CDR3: CASSVGYRGINGYTF
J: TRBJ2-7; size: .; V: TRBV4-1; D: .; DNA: TGCGCCAGCAGCCTAGGAGTTCAGGGGTACGAGCAGTACTTC; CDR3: CASSLGVQGYEQYF
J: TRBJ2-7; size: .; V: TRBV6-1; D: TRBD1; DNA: TGTGCCAGCAGTGCGGGACAGACCTACGAGCAGTACTTC; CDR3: CASSAGQTYEQYF
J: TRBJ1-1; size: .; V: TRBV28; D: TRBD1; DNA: TGTGCCAGCATTCGCCGGGACAGGGGAATTGAAGCTTTCTTT; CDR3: CASIRRDRGIEAFF
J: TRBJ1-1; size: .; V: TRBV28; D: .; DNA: TGTGCCAGCAGATTCGTGGAAGGGGCAGCTTTCTTT; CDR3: CASRFVEGAAFF
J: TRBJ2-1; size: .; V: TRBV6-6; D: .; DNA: TGTGCCAGCAGTTACTCGAGACAGGCGCTCAATGAGCAGTTCTTC; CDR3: CASSYSRQALNEQFF
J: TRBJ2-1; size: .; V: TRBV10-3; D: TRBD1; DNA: TGTGCCATCAGTGGCTTCCAATCAGGGGGCAATGAGCAGTTCTTC; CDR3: CAISGFQSGGNEQFF
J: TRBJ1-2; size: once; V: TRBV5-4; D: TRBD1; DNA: TGTGCCAGCAGCTTGGACAGGGGGAGAGATGGCTACACCTTC; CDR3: CASSLDRGRDGYTF
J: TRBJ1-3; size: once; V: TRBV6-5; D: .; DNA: TGTGCCAGCAGTTACTCTTTGACACCCGACCCAAACACCATATATTTT; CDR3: CASSYSLTPDPNTIYF
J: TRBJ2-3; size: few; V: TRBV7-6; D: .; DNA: TGTGCCAGCAGCACCGGGACTTTGACAGATACGCAGTATTTT; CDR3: CASSTGTLTDTQYF
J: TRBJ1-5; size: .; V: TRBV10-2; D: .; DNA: TGCGCCAGCAAAGGGACTAATCAGCCCCAGCATTTT; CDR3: CASKGTNQPQHF
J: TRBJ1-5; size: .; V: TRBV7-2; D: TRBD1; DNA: TGTGCCAGCAGCTCGGACAGGGCGGGTCAGCCCCAGCATTTT; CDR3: CASSSDRAGQPQHF
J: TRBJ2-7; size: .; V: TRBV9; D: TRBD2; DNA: TGTGCCAGCAGCGGAGGAGCTAGCGGTTACGAGCAGTACTTC; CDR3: CASSGGASGYEQYF
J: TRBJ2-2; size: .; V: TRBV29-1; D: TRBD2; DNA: TGCAGCGTTCACACTCGGACTAGCGGGAACACCGGGGAGCTGTTTTTT; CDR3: CSVHTRTSGNTGELFF
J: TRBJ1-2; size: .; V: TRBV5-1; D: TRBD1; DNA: TGCGCCAGCAGCTTGGAGCGGGACAGGGATGGCTACACCTTC; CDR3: CASSLERDRDGYTF
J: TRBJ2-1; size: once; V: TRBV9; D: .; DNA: TGTGCCAGCAGCCCCCAAGCGAGCTCCTACAATGAGCAGTTCTTC; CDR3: CASSPQASSYNEQFF
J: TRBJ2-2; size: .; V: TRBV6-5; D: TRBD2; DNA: TGTGCCAGCAGTTACTCAGCGGGGAGGGCCGGGGAGCTGTTTTTT; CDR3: CASSYSAGRAGELFF
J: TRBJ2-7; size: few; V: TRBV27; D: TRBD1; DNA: TGTGCCAGCAGCAAGACAGGGGGCCCCACCTACGAGCAGTACTTC; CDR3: CASSKTGGPTYEQYF
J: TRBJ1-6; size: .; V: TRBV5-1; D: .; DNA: TGCGCCAGCAGCTTGGACAGGAGTTCACCCCTCCACTTT; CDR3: CASSLDRSSPLHF
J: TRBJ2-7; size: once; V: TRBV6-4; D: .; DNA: TGTGCCAGCAGTAGCAGCGAGAAGTCCTACGAGCAGTACTTC; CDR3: CASSSSEKSYEQYF
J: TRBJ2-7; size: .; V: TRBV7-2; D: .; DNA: TGTGCCAGCAGCCTAGATGAGGGTAGAGAGCAGTACTTC; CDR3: CASSLDEGREQYF